The sequence of this TCR beta chain was determined in a study of blood T cell repertoires in COVID-19. Study-wide background: Samples came from the United States, Italy and Spain, spanning acute and convalescent COVID-19. T cells, B-cell-depleted T cells, or PBMCs provided the cDNA or gDNA that served as material.

Data came from immunoSEQ multiplex PCR; TCRdb stores just in-frame clones and leaves some out. The repertoire consists of over 200,000 clones, with about four fifths occurring once and the leading ten covering 8.5% to 10%. CDR1 is MNHEY, CDR2 SMNVEV, per germline (reference sequence). The CDR3 sequence is 13 residues long. The V gene lost 3 bases and the J gene lost 5 bases, with 10 bases spanning the gap. The J gene is TRBJ1-2, the V gene TRBV27; the D gene is possibly TRBD1 (5 bases). The sequence was obtained from a man between 40 and 49 years old with active or convalescent COVID-19. The source material was peripheral blood. CDR3 amino acids: CASSLTVGYGYTF. CDR3 DNA sequence: TGTGCCAGCAGTTTGACAGTCGGTTATGGCTACACCTTC.